The rows below give T cell receptor beta chains drawn from one sample of a study of blood T cell repertoires in COVID-19. Produced via immunoSEQ multiplex PCR; TCRdb's table is partial and in-frame only. The table shows about 280,000 clones, with approximately 82% occurring only once. Input material: PBMCs or T cells enriched from blood (not recorded which). Source of these receptors: a man aged 40-49 years who had been exposed to COVID-19. Each CDR3 is given with its conserved first and last residue.

TRBJ1-5	TRBV3-1/TRBV3-2	CASSHSGNQPQHF
TRBJ1-2	TRBV30	CAWRNREPRFYGYTF
TRBJ2-3	TRBV11-3	CASSLAGVTDTQYF
TRBJ2-7	TRBV7-9	CASTPGGVEQYF
TRBJ2-5	TRBV6-5	CATTRTPSSETQYF
TRBJ2-4	TRBV5-6	CASSFLGSGGIRNIQYF
TRBJ2-1	TRBV6-5	CASSRQGRNEQFF
TRBJ2-7	TRBV20-1	CSASGRDEQYF
TRBJ1-5	TRBV30	CAWGEAGNQPQHF
TRBJ1-1	TRBV2	CAGLRQGDTEAFF
TRBJ2-1	TRBV10-3	CAISGQTSYNEQFF
TRBJ2-1	TRBV27	CASSRLAGGGTNEQFF
TRBJ2-2	TRBV15	CATSPRNTGELFF
TRBJ2-7	TRBV7-9	CASSLWTGGVYEQYF
TRBJ2-7	TRBV6-5	CASSYSASGAYEQYF
TRBJ2-1	TRBV29-1	CSVGGGRNWFNEQFF
TRBJ2-1	TRBV24-1	CATSDSGLAGYNEQFF
TRBJ2-5	TRBV7-3	CASSYDRLGETQYF
TRBJ2-7	TRBV18	CASSPNKPGQGVYEQYF
TRBJ2-1	TRBV3-1/TRBV3-2	CASSPRLAVNNEQFF
TRBJ2-7	TRBV12-5	CASGLRQGYEQYF
TRBJ1-3	TRBV24-1	CATSDSQQGAGNTIYF
TRBJ1-3	TRBV19	CASSTGARASGNTIYF
TRBJ2-1	TRBV27	CASSLRGRYNEQFF
TRBJ2-5	TRBV4-2	CASSQDLRTSGRETQYF
TRBJ1-2	TRBV7-9	CASTRTGSAGGYTF
TRBJ2-3	TRBV6-5	CASTKRTADSSQYF
TRBJ1-6	TRBV3-1/TRBV3-2	CASSQDFYAGGSPLHF
TRBJ2-5	TRBV5-5	CASSLSGTLQETQYF
TRBJ2-7	TRBV11-3	CASSYLGTGTVSYEQYF
TRBJ1-1	TRBV19	CGVSGGGIMNTEAFF
TRBJ2-3	TRBV4-1	CASSQDSLGQSLTGTQYF
TRBJ2-7	TRBV5-1	CASSLRSRTAIITYEQYF
TRBJ1-5	TRBV19	CASSTRSGLQPQHF
TRBJ1-2	TRBV18	CASSPNRDMSGYTF
TRBJ1-1	TRBV24-1	CAKRQVRGTEAFF
TRBJ2-3	TRBV6-2/TRBV6-3	CASSYSLAGEWGGADTQYF
TRBJ1-5	TRBV29-1	CSVVGQHNQPQHF
TRBJ1-2	TRBV27	CASRSISWDRVQPHGYTF
TRBJ2-7	TRBV30	CAWSALPVLQYF
TRBJ2-1	TRBV5-5	CASSLDGRAYNEQFF
TRBJ2-1	TRBV6-5	CASTLLAAAYNEQFF
TRBJ2-7	TRBV18	CASSPPAGGPYEQYF
TRBJ2-1	TRBV3-1/TRBV3-2	CASSQAFLSVRSSYNEQFF
TRBJ1-3	TRBV19	CASSGSSSGNTIYF
TRBJ2-5	TRBV7-5	CARSLRQERYQETQYF
TRBJ1-5	TRBV24-1	CATSDHTRTGDLQHF
TRBJ2-7	TRBV15	CATQSTGHEQYF
TRBJ1-3	TRBV7-9	CAITLKGRKGGNTIYF
TRBJ1-2	TRBV29-1	CSVVGTATNYGYTF
TRBJ2-2	TRBV10-3	CAITGLATGELFF
TRBJ2-2	TRBV11-3	CASSKGLADYTGELFF
TRBJ2-2	TRBV5-1	CASSFILAGVTGELFF
TRBJ2-1	TRBV12-5	CASGRTSGAYNEQFF
TRBJ2-7	TRBV4-1	CASSQGLAGVFSYEQYF
TRBJ1-1	TRBV13	CASSSLGQMNTEAFF
TRBJ2-1	TRBV7-9	CASSTGSFNEQFF
TRBJ2-3	TRBV10-3	CAINPGTSTDTQYF
TRBJ2-1	TRBV11-2	CASSLRTGLWNEQFF
TRBJ2-2	TRBV29-1	CSVVWLAGATGELFF